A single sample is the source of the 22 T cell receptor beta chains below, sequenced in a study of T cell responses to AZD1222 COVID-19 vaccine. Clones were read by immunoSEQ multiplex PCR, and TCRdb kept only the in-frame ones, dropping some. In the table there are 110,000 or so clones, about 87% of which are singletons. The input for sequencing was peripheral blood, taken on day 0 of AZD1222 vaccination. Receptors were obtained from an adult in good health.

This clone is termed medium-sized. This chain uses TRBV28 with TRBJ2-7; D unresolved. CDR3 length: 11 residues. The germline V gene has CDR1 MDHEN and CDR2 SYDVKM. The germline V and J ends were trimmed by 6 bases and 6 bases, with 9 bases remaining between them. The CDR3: CASSPNAEQYF. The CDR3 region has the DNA TGTGCCAGCAGCCCAAATGCCGAGCAGTACTTC.

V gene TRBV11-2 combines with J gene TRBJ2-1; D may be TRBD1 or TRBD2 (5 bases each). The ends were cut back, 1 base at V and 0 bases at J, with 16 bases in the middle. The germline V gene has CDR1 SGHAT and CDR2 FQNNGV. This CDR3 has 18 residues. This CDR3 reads CASSLGRDLPSSYNEQFF. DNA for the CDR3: TGTGCCAGCAGCTTAGGTAGGGACCTACCCAGCTCCTACAATGAGCAGTTCTTC. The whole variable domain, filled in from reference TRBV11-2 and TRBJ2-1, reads EAGVAQSPRYKIIEKRQSVAFWCNPISGHATLYWYQQILGQGPKLLIQFQNNGVVDDSQLPKDRFSAERLKGVDSTLKIQPAKLEDSAVYLCASSLGRDLPSSYNEQFFGPGTRLTVL.

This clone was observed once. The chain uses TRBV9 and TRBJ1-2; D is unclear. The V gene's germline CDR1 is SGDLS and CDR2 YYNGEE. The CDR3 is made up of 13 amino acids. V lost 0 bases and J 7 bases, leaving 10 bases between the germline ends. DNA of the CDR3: TGTGCCAGCAGCGTAGGTGATTTTTCTGGCTACACCTTC. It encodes CASSVGDFSGYTF.

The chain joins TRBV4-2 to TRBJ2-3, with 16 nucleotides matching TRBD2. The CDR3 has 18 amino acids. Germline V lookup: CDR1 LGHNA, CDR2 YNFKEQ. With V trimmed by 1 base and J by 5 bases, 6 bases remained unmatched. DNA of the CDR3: TGTGCCAGCAGCCAAGGGGGACTAGCGGGAGGGTGGCAAGATACGCAGTATTTT. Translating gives CASSQGGLAGGWQDTQYF.

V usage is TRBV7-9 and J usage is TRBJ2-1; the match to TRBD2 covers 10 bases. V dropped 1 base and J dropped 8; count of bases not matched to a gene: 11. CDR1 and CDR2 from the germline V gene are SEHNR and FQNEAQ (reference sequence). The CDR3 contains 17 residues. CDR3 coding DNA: TGTGCCAGCAGCTTAGAAAGAGGAAGCGGGAGGGCCTATGAGCAGTTCTTC. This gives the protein CASSLERGSGRAYEQFF.

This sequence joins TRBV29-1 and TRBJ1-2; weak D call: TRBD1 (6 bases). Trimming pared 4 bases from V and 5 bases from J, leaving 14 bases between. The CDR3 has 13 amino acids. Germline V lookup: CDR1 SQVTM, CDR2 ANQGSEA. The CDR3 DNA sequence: TGCAGCGTTGGGGGGGCCGGTGGATATGGCTACACCTTC. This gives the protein CSVGGAGGYGYTF.

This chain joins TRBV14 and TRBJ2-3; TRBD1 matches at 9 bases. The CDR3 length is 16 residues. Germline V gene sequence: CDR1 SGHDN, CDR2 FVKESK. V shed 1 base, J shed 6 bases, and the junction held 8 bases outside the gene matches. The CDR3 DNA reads TGTGCCAGCAGCCAAGCGAGGGACAGGGCCCTTGATACGCAGTATTTT. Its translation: CASSQARDRALDTQYF.

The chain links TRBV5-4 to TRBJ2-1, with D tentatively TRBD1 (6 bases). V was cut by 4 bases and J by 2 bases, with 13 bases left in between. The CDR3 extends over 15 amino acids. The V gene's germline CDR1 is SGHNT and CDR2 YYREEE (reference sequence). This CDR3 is CASSTFRQAYNEQFF. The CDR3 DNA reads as TGTGCCAGCAGCACCTTCAGACAGGCCTACAATGAGCAGTTCTTC.

The chain's CDR3 is CASKDSVSEQYF. DNA for the CDR3: TGTGCCAGTAAAGACAGTGTGAGCGAGCAGTACTTC. This rearrangement joins TRBV19 to TRBJ2-7, with D tentatively TRBD1 (5 bases). Trimming cost V 7 bases and J 6 bases, with 13 bases left between them. The CDR3 has 12 amino acids. Germline CDR1 reads LNHDA; CDR2 reads SQIVND (reference sequence).

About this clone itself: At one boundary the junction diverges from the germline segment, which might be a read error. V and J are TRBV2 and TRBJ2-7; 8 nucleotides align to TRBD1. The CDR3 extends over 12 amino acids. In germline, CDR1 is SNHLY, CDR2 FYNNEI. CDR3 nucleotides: TGTGCCAGCCATGCAACAGGGGGACTGCGAGGCTTC. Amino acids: CASHATGGLRGF.

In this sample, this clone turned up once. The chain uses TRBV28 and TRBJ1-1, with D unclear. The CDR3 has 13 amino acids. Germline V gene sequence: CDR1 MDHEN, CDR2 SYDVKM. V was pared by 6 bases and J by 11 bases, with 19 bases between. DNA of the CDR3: TGTGCCAGCAGCCCCACCGCAGGAGCACGGGCTTTCTTT. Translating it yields CASSPTAGARAFF.

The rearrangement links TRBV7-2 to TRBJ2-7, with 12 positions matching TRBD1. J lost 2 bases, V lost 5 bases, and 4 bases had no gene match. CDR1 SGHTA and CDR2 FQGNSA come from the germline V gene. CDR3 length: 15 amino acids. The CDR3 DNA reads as TGTGCCAGCAGCGCCGGGACAGGGGGCACCTACGAGCAGTACTTC. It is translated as CASSAGTGGTYEQYF.

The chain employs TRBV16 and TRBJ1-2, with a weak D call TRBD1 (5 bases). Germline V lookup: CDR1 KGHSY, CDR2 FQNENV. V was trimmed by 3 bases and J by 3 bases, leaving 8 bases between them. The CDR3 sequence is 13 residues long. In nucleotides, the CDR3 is TGTGCCAGCAGCCATGGGGGGGACTATGGCTACACCTTC. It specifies CASSHGGDYGYTF. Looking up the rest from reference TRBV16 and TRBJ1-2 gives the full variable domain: GEEVAQTPKHLVRGEGQKAKLYCAPIKGHSYVFWYQQVLKNEFKFLISFQNENVFDETGMPKERFSAKCLPNSPCSLEIQATKLEDSAVYFCASSHGGDYGYTFGSGTRLTVV.

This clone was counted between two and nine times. The chain's CDR3 is CAIGPGGSQPQHF. Here the CDR3 DNA reads TGTGCCATCGGGCCAGGGGGCAGCCAGCCCCAGCATTTT. The V gene is TRBV10-3, the J gene TRBJ1-5, with 8 bases matching TRBD1. The CDR3 has 13 amino acids. Germline CDR1 and CDR2: ENHRY and SYGVKD. The J segment lost 7 bases and the V segment lost 8 bases, leaving 7 bases of the junction unmatched.

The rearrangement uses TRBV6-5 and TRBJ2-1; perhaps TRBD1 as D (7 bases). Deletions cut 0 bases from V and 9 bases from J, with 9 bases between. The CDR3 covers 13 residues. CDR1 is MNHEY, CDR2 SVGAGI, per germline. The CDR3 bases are TGTGCCAGCAGTTACTCTCAGGGGGGTGAGCAGTTCTTC. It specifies CASSYSQGGEQFF.

CDR3 sequence reads: CASSPGQGEQYF. CDR3 coding DNA: TGTGCCAGCAGTCCCGGACAGGGCGAGCAGTACTTC. The chain employs TRBV2 and TRBJ2-7, with 8 bases lining up with TRBD1. This CDR3 has 12 amino acids. Trimming took 5 bases from V and 6 from J; bases not matched to a gene: 3. CDR1 is SNHLY and CDR2 is FYNNEI in the germline V gene.

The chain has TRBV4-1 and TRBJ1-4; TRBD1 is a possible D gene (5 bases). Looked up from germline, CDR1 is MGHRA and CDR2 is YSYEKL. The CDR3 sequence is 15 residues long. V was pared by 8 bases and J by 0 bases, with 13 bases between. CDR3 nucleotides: TGCGCCAGCGGCCTAGGGGAAGCAACTAATGAAAAACTGTTTTTT. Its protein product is CASGLGEATNEKLFF.

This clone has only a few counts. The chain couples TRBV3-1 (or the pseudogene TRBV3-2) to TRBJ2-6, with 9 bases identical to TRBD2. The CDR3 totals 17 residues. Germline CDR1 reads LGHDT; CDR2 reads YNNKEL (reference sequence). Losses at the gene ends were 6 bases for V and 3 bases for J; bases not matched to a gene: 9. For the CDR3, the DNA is TGTGCCAGCAGTCCAATAGCGGGAGTATATGGGGCCAACGTCCTGACTTTC. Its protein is CASSPIAGVYGANVLTF.

CDR3 nucleotides: TGTGCCAGCAGATTGGACTCAACCAACGTCCTGACTTTC. It is translated as CASRLDSTNVLTF. The rearrangement joins TRBV7-2 to TRBJ2-6; perhaps TRBD2 as D (5 bases). The V end lost 6 bases, the J end lost 8 bases, and 11 bases lay between the germline ends. This CDR3 spans 13 amino acids. CDR1 and CDR2 (germline): SGHTA, FQGNSA.

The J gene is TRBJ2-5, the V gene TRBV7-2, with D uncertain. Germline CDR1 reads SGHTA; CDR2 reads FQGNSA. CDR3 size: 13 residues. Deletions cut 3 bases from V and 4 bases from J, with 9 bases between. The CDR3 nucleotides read TGTGCCAGCAGCTTTTCACGTGCAGAGACCCAGTACTTC. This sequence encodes CASSFSRAETQYF.

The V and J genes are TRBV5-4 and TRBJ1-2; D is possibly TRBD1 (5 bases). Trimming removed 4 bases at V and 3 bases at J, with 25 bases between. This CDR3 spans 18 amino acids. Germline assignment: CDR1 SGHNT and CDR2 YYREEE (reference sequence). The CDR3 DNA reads TGTGCCAGCAGCCCGGGTCGCAGGGAGCAAATAGTGGACTATGGCTACACCTTC. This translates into CASSPGRREQIVDYGYTF.

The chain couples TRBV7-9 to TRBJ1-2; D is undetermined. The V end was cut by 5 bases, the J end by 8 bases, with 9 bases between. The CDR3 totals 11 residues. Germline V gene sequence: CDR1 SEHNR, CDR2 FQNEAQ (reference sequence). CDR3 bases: TGTGCCAGCAGCCCATTCCCGGGCTACACCTTC. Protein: CASSPFPGYTF.